This T cell receptor (beta chain) emerged from a study of T cell responses to AZD1222 COVID-19 vaccine. Investigators merged groups given second doses at roughly 4 or roughly 12 weeks. TCRdb's table, derived via immunoSEQ multiplex PCR, lists solely in-frame clones and lacks some. Among approximately 80,000 clones listed, approximately 85% were seen once. Trimming removed 4 bases from V and 8 bases from J, with 18 bases in between. Germline V lookup: CDR1 MNHEY, CDR2 SVGAGI. The CDR3 spans 15 residues. The chain links TRBV6-5 to TRBJ1-5, with a weak D call TRBD1 (5 bases). Sequencing was performed on peripheral blood, taken 28 days after the second AZD1222 dose. The sequence was obtained from an adult who received the AZD1222 COVID-19 vaccine. CDR3: CASSFSGTAAEPQHF. The CDR3 nucleotides are TGTGCCAGCAGTTTCTCCGGGACCGCCGCTGAGCCCCAGCATTTT.